This T cell receptor beta chain appears in the sequencing data of a study of blood T cell repertoires in COVID-19. Study in general: Samples of COVID-19 (acute and convalescent) were obtained from the United States, Italy and Spain. PBMCs, B-cell-depleted T cells, or T cells provided the cDNA or gDNA that made up the material.

Per the original data handling: It was from reference gene primer amplification that nucleated cell counts were estimated. TCRdb's table, derived via immunoSEQ multiplex PCR, lists solely in-frame clones and lacks some. The DNA was the basis for D and trimming; V, J and clone size are from that table. The table lists some 200,000 clones, about four fifths of them singletons. With 5 bases clipped from V and 4 bases from J, the junction kept 8 bases outside the gene matches. This CDR3 contains 14 residues. CDR1 and CDR2 from the germline V gene are SQVTM and ANQGSEA. The sample taken for sequencing was peripheral blood. The receptor comes from a woman aged 55-70 years with acute or convalescent COVID-19. This chain joins TRBV29-1 and TRBJ1-3; 7 bases line up with TRBD1. In DNA, the CDR3 is TGCAGCGTTACAGGGGCGAGGTTCGGAAACACCATATATTTT. Translating it yields CSVTGARFGNTIYF.